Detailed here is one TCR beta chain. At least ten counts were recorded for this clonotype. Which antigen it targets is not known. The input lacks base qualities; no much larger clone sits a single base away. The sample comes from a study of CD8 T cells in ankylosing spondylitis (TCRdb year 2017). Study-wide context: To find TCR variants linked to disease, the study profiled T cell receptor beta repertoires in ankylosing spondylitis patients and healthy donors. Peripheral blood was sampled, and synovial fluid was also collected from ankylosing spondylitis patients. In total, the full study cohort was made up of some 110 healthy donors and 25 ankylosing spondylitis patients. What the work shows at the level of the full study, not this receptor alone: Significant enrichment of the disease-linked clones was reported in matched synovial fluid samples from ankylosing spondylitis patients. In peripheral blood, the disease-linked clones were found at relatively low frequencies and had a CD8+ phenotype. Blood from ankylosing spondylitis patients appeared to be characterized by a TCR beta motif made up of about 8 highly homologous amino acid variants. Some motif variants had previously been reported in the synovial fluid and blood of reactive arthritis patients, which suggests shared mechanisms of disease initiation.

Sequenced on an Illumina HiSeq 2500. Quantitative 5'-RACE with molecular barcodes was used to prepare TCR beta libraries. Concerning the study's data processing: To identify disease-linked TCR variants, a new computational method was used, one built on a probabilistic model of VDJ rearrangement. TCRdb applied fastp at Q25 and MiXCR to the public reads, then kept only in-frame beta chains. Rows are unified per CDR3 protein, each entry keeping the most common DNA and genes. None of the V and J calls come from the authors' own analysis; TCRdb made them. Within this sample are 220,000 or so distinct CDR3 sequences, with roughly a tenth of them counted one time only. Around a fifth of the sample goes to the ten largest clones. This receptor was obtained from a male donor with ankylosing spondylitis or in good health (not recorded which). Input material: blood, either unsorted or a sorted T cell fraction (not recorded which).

The DNA reads TGTGCCACCTTAAGCCCGCTTGGCACTGAAGCTTTCTTT. Translation gives CATLSPLGTEAFF. This chain is built from TRBV15 and TRBJ1-1, with no D gene named confidently. Cut back by 8 bases and 4 bases, the V and J ends lie 14 bases apart. Including the terminal cysteine and phenylalanine, the CDR3 comprises 13 residues. CDR3 DNA is the only sequence kept; it has 39 bases, read in frame from the first base. Per the germline V gene (reference sequence), LNHNV is the CDR1 and YYDKDF is the CDR2.